This passage covers 32 T cell receptor beta chains from one sample sequenced in a study of cytomegalovirus exposure and HLA in healthy donors. Primers: 60 Vbeta forward and 13 Jbeta reverse. Method: immunoSEQ multiplex PCR; TCRdb's copy keeps in-frame clones and lacks some. The profile shows tens of thousands of clones, 75% of them singletons. The material sequenced was PBMCs. The receptors come from a woman aged 25 to 39 in good health and CMV-seropositive.

In DNA form, the CDR3 reads TGTGCTAGCGGCGGGAGTCTGGGCAATGAGCAGTTCTTC. This encodes CASGGSLGNEQFF. The chain recombines TRBV7-7 with TRBJ2-1; TRBD2 matches 7 bases. CDR1 and CDR2 (germline): SSHAT, FNYEAQ (reference sequence). The CDR3 runs to 13 residues.

This chain uses TRBV27 with TRBJ2-7; D perhaps matches TRBD1 (5 bases). Germline CDR1 is MNHEY and CDR2 is SMNVEV (reference sequence). Trimming took off 3 bases at V and 7 bases at J, with 7 bases between the two ends. CDR3 length: 11 amino acids. The CDR3 sequence is CASSFGQEQYF. The CDR3 DNA follows: TGTGCCAGCAGTTTTGGACAAGAGCAGTACTTC.

This chain uses TRBV29-1 with TRBJ1-2, with D unclear. CDR1 and CDR2 (germline): SQVTM, ANQGSEA. V was shortened by 3 bases and J by 5 bases, with 10 bases between the two germline ends. This CDR3 has 12 residues. The CDR3 is CSVEVRKYGYTF. Here the CDR3 DNA reads TGCAGCGTTGAGGTCAGGAAATATGGCTACACCTTC.

This clone was seen a handful of times. J is TRBJ2-1 and V is TRBV7-9, with D possibly being TRBD1 (7 bases). Trimming took off 2 bases at V and 5 bases at J, with 19 bases between the two ends. CDR3 size: 17 residues. The germline CDR1 and CDR2 sequences are SEHNR and FQNEAQ (reference sequence). The DNA for the CDR3 is TGTGCCAGCAGCTTACGTATGGGGCAGGGGGGAAACAATGAGCAGTTCTTC. Amino acids: CASSLRMGQGGNNEQFF.

This clone appeared a single time. The V call is TRBV9, the J call TRBJ2-7; 8 positions agree with TRBD2. This CDR3 comprises 15 residues. The J segment lost 3 bases and the V segment lost 0 bases, leaving 5 bases of the junction unmatched. The germline V gene encodes CDR1 SGDLS and CDR2 YYNGEE. The CDR3: CASSVDPAGDYEQYF. CDR3 nucleotide sequence: TGTGCCAGCAGCGTAGATCCAGCGGGAGACTACGAGCAGTACTTC. Together with reference TRBV9 and TRBJ2-7, the CDR3 gives the full variable domain: DSGVTQTPKHLITATGQRVTLRCSPRSGDLSVYWYQQSLDQGLQFLIQYYNGEERAKGNILERFSAQQFPDLHSELNLSSLELGDSALYFCASSVDPAGDYEQYFGPGTRLTVT.

This chain uses TRBV27 with TRBJ2-4; 7 positions match TRBD1. Per germline, CDR1 MNHEY and CDR2 SMNVEV (reference sequence). V dropped 2 bases and J dropped 6; count of bases not matched to a gene: 7. The CDR3 has 15 residues. CDR3 region: CASSLGARGSNIQYF. The CDR3 nucleotides are TGTGCCAGCAGTTTAGGGGCCAGGGGGTCAAACATTCAGTACTTC.

The chain joins TRBV30 to TRBJ2-5, with TRBD2 as a possible D gene (5 bases). In germline, CDR1 is GTSNPN, CDR2 SVGIG (reference sequence). There are 14 residues in the CDR3. The ends were cut back, 3 bases at V and 0 bases at J, with 11 bases in the middle. The CDR3 is CAWSGDLNQETQYF. In DNA form, the CDR3 reads TGTGCCTGGAGCGGGGATCTAAACCAAGAGACCCAGTACTTC.

The gene calls are TRBV11-2 and TRBJ2-1; 7 bases align to TRBD1. V lost 2 bases to trimming and J lost 5 bases; unmatched junction nucleotides: 6. Germline CDR1 is SGHAT and CDR2 is FQNNGV. This CDR3 region has 15 residues. CDR3 in DNA: TGTGCCAGCAGCTTATACCGGGACAGAGACAATGAGCAGTTCTTC. Its protein is CASSLYRDRDNEQFF.

J is TRBJ1-1 and V is TRBV13; no clear D. Trimming took 5 bases from V and 0 from J, leaving 7 bases between them. The germline V gene encodes CDR1 PRHDT and CDR2 FYEKMQ (reference sequence). The CDR3 has 13 amino acids. CDR3 loop: CASSPYMNTEAFF. The DNA for the CDR3 is TGTGCCAGCAGCCCATACATGAACACTGAAGCTTTCTTT. Looking up the rest from reference TRBV13 and TRBJ1-1 gives the full variable domain: AAGVIQSPRHLIKEKRETATLKCYPIPRHDTVYWYQQGPGQDPQFLISFYEKMQSDKGSIPDRFSAQQFSDYHSELNMSSLELGDSALYFCASSPYMNTEAFFGQGTRLTVV.

On this clone itself: This specimen includes other DNA sequences encoding the same CDR3. The rearrangement links TRBV7-6 to TRBJ2-1; D is possibly TRBD2 (6 bases). The germline CDR1 and CDR2 sequences are SGHVS and FNYEAQ. The CDR3 has 15 residues. V gave up 3 bases and J gave up 3 bases, with 12 bases separating them. The CDR3 coding sequence is TGTGCCAGCAGCTTCACTTCGGGACTCTACAATGAGCAGTTCTTC. It yields the protein CASSFTSGLYNEQFF.

This clone was seen only a few times. The rearrangement links TRBV6-6 to TRBJ1-6, with TRBD1 identical over 8 bases. The CDR3 has 14 amino acids. The J segment lost 14 bases and the V segment lost 6 bases, leaving 12 bases of the junction unmatched. Germline CDR1 and CDR2: MNHNY and SVGAGI (reference sequence). CDR3 bases: TGTGCCAGCAGCCAGGGACAGGTCCTGGGAGCCCTCCACTTT. This codes for CASSQGQVLGALHF.

CDR3 protein: CAISASASAGTDTQYF. CDR3 DNA sequence: TGTGCCATCAGTGCATCGGCGTCGGCGGGCACAGATACGCAGTATTTT. The chain couples TRBV10-3 to TRBJ2-3, with unresolved D. V gave up 4 bases and J gave up 1 base, with 15 bases separating them. Per the germline V gene, CDR1 is ENHRY and CDR2 is SYGVKD. This CDR3 has 16 residues.

This rearrangement joins TRBV28 to TRBJ2-3; 7 nucleotides match TRBD2. The CDR3 extends over 15 amino acids. J was trimmed by 4 bases and V by 6 bases; bases with no gene match: 10. Germline-derived CDR1 and CDR2 are MDHEN and SYDVKM. CDR3: CASSPLTSIPDTQYF. CDR3 nucleotide sequence: TGTGCCAGCAGCCCTCTGACTAGCATCCCAGATACGCAGTATTTT. The full variable domain, completed using reference TRBV28 and TRBJ2-3, is DVKVTQSSRYLVKRTGEKVFLECVQDMDHENMFWYRQDPGLGLRLIYFSYDVKMKEKGDIPEGYSVSREKKERFSLILESASTNQTSMYLCASSPLTSIPDTQYFGPGTRLTVL.

There are a few counts of this clone. The chain links TRBV28 to TRBJ2-5, with 8 bases that match TRBD1. This CDR3 is 14 amino acids long. The V and J ends lost 5 bases and 7 bases, in that order; junction bases with no gene match: 9. Germline V gene sequence: CDR1 MDHEN, CDR2 SYDVKM. The CDR3 region is CASSQTGGRRTQYF. The CDR3 nucleotides read TGTGCCAGCAGTCAAACAGGGGGAAGAAGGACCCAGTACTTC. Full variable domain (missing parts from reference TRBV28 and TRBJ2-5): DVKVTQSSRYLVKRTGEKVFLECVQDMDHENMFWYRQDPGLGLRLIYFSYDVKMKEKGDIPEGYSVSREKKERFSLILESASTNQTSMYLCASSQTGGRRTQYFGPGTRLLVL.

V usage is TRBV19 and J usage is TRBJ1-6; 10 nucleotides align to TRBD1. The CDR3 has 16 amino acids. Per germline, CDR1 LNHDA and CDR2 SQIVND (reference sequence). The trim removed 7 bases at V and 8 bases at J, leaving 11 bases unmatched. CDR3 nucleotides: TGTGCCAGTACTGCACTGGGACAGGGGAGGGATTCACCCCTCCACTTT. This sequence encodes CASTALGQGRDSPLHF.

V is TRBV7-8 and J is TRBJ2-2; perhaps TRBD2 as D (5 bases). Germline V CDR1 and CDR2: SGHVS, FQNEAQ. This CDR3 contains 15 residues. V lost 5 bases, J lost 1 base, and 11 bases lay in between. CDR3 nucleotides: TGTGCCAGCAGCCAAAGAGGGTGGAACACCGGGGAGCTGTTTTTT. Amino acid sequence: CASSQRGWNTGELFF.

J is TRBJ2-2 and V is TRBV28, with TRBD2 matching over 11 bases. J was trimmed by 1 base and V by 5 bases; bases with no gene match: 6. The germline V gene encodes CDR1 MDHEN and CDR2 SYDVKM. This CDR3 comprises 17 residues. The CDR3 nucleotides read TGTGCCAGCAGTGGTAGCGGGAGGGCCAGGAACACCGGGGAGCTGTTTTTT. Translated: CASSGSGRARNTGELFF.

The rearrangement uses TRBV6-6 and TRBJ1-1; perhaps TRBD1 as D (5 bases). This CDR3 is 15 amino acids long. Germline V gene data show CDR1 as MNHNY and CDR2 as SVGAGI (reference sequence). Trimming took 5 bases from V and 3 from J, leaving 16 bases between them. CDR3 in DNA: TGTGCCAGCAGTGCCCACAGCGGAGGGGACACTGAAGCTTTCTTT. This gives the protein CASSAHSGGDTEAFF.

The chain recombines TRBV6-4 with TRBJ2-7; the match to TRBD1 covers 7 bases. With 9 bases clipped from V and 2 bases from J, the junction kept 10 bases outside the gene matches. CDR1 and CDR2 (germline): MRHNA, SNTAGT. The CDR3 is 14 amino acids. CDR3 protein: CARLDPTGTYEQYF. The CDR3 DNA reads as TGTGCCAGGTTAGATCCGACAGGGACCTACGAGCAGTACTTC.

The V gene is TRBV19, the J gene TRBJ2-7, with 7 bases matching TRBD2. From germline, CDR1 is LNHDA and CDR2 SQIVND (reference sequence). The CDR3 runs 14 residues. V lost 3 bases to trimming and J lost 5 bases; unmatched junction nucleotides: 7. Here the CDR3 reads CASSMSGRGDEQYF. The CDR3 coding sequence is TGTGCCAGTAGTATGAGTGGGAGGGGCGACGAGCAGTACTTC.

This clone was seen a few times. The chain joins TRBV9 to TRBJ1-1; D may be TRBD1 (5 bases). Trimming removed 0 bases from V and 1 base from J, with 10 bases in between. The CDR3 sequence is 15 residues long. Germline lookup yields CDR1 SGDLS and CDR2 YYNGEE. In DNA form, the CDR3 reads TGTGCCAGCAGCGTAGGCGTCGGGGGGAACACTGAAGCTTTCTTT. Its translation: CASSVGVGGNTEAFF.

J is TRBJ1-1 and V is TRBV6-6; 7 bases map to TRBD1. The CDR3 spans 12 residues. Germline V gene lookup returns CDR1 MNHNY and CDR2 SVGAGI (reference sequence). The V gene end was trimmed by 0 bases and the J gene end by 8 bases; junction bases not matched to a gene: 0. The CDR3 reads CASSYSGQEAFF. DNA of the CDR3: TGTGCCAGCAGTTACTCGGGACAGGAAGCTTTCTTT.

The genes are TRBV18 and TRBJ2-2, with a weak D call TRBD2 (5 bases). This CDR3 contains 18 residues. The germline V gene encodes CDR1 KGHSH and CDR2 LQKENI. V lost 1 base and J lost 4, with 19 bases in between. CDR3 amino acids: CASSPRAITSQATGELFF. DNA for the CDR3: TGTGCCAGCTCACCACGAGCTATAACTAGTCAGGCCACCGGGGAGCTGTTTTTT.

The rearrangement links TRBV28 to TRBJ1-5; possibly TRBD1 for D (6 bases). The ends were cut back, 4 bases at V and 0 bases at J, with 22 bases in the middle. CDR3 length equals 19 residues. The V gene's germline CDR1 is MDHEN and CDR2 SYDVKM. The CDR3, as DNA: TGTGCCAGCAGTTCAAACCTCGCATACAGGGCGGATAGCAATCAGCCCCAGCATTTT. Protein: CASSSNLAYRADSNQPQHF.

The rearrangement links TRBV29-1 to TRBJ2-3; 7 bases agree with TRBD1. V lost 3 bases and J lost 5; bases outside the gene matches: 8. In germline, CDR1 is SQVTM, CDR2 ANQGSEA. This CDR3 comprises 14 residues. CDR3 coding DNA: TGCAGCGTTGACAGACAGGGAGACGTAGATACGCAGTATTTT. Protein sequence: CSVDRQGDVDTQYF.

The rearrangement links TRBV28 to TRBJ1-5, with TRBD1 as a possible D gene (6 bases). Per germline, CDR1 MDHEN and CDR2 SYDVKM. V was clipped by 2 bases and J by 10 bases, with 18 bases between them. The CDR3 runs to 15 residues. The DNA for the CDR3 is TGTGCCAGCAGTTTACAGGGGCGTCCAGGTCGACCCCAGCATTTT. It yields the protein CASSLQGRPGRPQHF.

This clone has only a few counts. This chain joins TRBV6-5 and TRBJ1-2; a weak D match, TRBD1 (5 bases). V was shortened by 7 bases and J by 8 bases, with 23 bases between the two germline ends. The germline CDR1 and CDR2 sequences are MNHEY and SVGAGI. This CDR3 has 15 amino acids. CDR3 amino acids: CASNPKGEGTGGYTF. The CDR3 nucleotides read TGTGCCAGCAACCCAAAAGGGGAGGGGACCGGCGGCTACACCTTC.

This chain links TRBV1 with TRBJ1-4; the table calls TRBD1, which could not be checked here. TRBV1 is labeled a pseudogene. The CDR3 sequence is 15 residues long. The CDR3 protein is CTSSQDAGQRNKLFF. In DNA, the CDR3 is TGCACCAGCAGCCAAGACGCCGGACAGAGGAACAAACTGTTTTTT.

The chain combines TRBV5-1 with TRBJ2-2; tentatively, D is TRBD2 (5 bases). Germline-derived CDR1 and CDR2 are SGHRS and YFSETQ. The V and J ends lost 4 bases and 2 bases respectively, with 12 bases between them. The CDR3 length is 15 residues. CDR3: CASSIPGSNTGELFF. CDR3 bases: TGCGCCAGCAGCATACCTGGGAGTAACACCGGGGAGCTGTTTTTT.

The CDR3 spells CASSSPRLPGLITSYEQYF. CDR3 sequence (DNA): TGTGCCAGCAGTTCCCCTCGGTTACCCGGACTAATAACCTCCTACGAGCAGTACTTC. V usage is TRBV28 and J usage is TRBJ2-7; possibly TRBD2 for D (6 bases). Per germline, CDR1 MDHEN and CDR2 SYDVKM. Trimming removed 4 bases at V and 0 bases at J, with 25 bases between. This CDR3 spans 19 amino acids. Using reference TRBV28 and TRBJ2-7 for the parts outside the CDR3, the full variable domain is DVKVTQSSRYLVKRTGEKVFLECVQDMDHENMFWYRQDPGLGLRLIYFSYDVKMKEKGDIPEGYSVSREKKERFSLILESASTNQTSMYLCASSSPRLPGLITSYEQYFGPGTRLTVT.

The chain has TRBV28 and TRBJ2-7, with D possibly TRBD1 on 7 matching bases. CDR3 length: 14 amino acids. Germline CDR1 and CDR2: MDHEN and SYDVKM. The V end was cut by 3 bases, the J end by 2 bases, with 11 bases between. CDR3 region: CASSFRGATYEQYF. CDR3 nucleotide sequence: TGTGCCAGCAGTTTCAGGGGGGCTACCTACGAGCAGTACTTC. The whole variable domain, remainder taken from reference TRBV28 and TRBJ2-7, is DVKVTQSSRYLVKRTGEKVFLECVQDMDHENMFWYRQDPGLGLRLIYFSYDVKMKEKGDIPEGYSVSREKKERFSLILESASTNQTSMYLCASSFRGATYEQYFGPGTRLTVT.

The chain employs TRBV25-1 and TRBJ2-7; D is ambiguous. The CDR3 covers 14 residues. V lost 3 bases to trimming and J lost 1 base, with 10 bases between them. Germline V gives CDR1 MGHDK, CDR2 SYGVNS. In DNA form, the CDR3 reads TGTGCCAGCAGTGATAGAAGTACTTCCTACGAGCAGTACTTC. Protein product: CASSDRSTSYEQYF.